Below are 32 T cell receptor beta chains sequenced from a single sample in a study of blood T cell repertoires in COVID-19. Repertoires were generated with immunoSEQ multiplex PCR, while TCRdb's copy carries only in-frame clones and drops some. Seen here are about 71,000 clones, around 80% observed once, and the top ten hold roughly an eighth. The sequenced sample consisted of peripheral blood. The source of these receptors is a woman of 80 years or more with acute or convalescent COVID-19.

This clone has just a few counts. The genes are TRBV29-1 and TRBJ2-2; the match to TRBD2 covers 7 bases. With 7 bases clipped from V and 5 bases from J, the junction kept 10 bases outside the gene matches. Per the germline V gene, CDR1 is SQVTM and CDR2 is ANQGSEA. The CDR3 has 14 amino acids. The CDR3 bases are TGCAGCGCCCGACCGGGAGGAGGGACCGGGGAGCTGTTTTTT. Translating it yields CSARPGGGTGELFF.

As regards this clone: Other DNA sequences in the sample encode the same CDR3. The chain couples TRBV5-4 to TRBJ2-2, with 9 bases that match TRBD2. J gave up 6 bases and V 4 bases, and 4 bases lay outside the gene matches. Germline CDR1 and CDR2: SGHNT and YYREEE (reference sequence). This CDR3 is built from 14 residues. CDR3 sequence: CASSPGLASGELFF. CDR3 nucleotide sequence: TGTGCCAGCAGCCCGGGACTAGCTTCCGGGGAGCTGTTTTTT.

The J gene is TRBJ1-2, the V gene TRBV6-4, with 8 bases fitting TRBD1. The CDR3 is 14 residues long. J gave up 3 bases and V 6 bases, and 6 bases lay outside the gene matches. Per the germline V gene, CDR1 is MRHNA and CDR2 is SNTAGT. The DNA for the CDR3 is TGTGCCAGCAGCCGGACAGGGATCGACTATGGCTACACCTTC. It codes for CASSRTGIDYGYTF.

The CDR3 bases are TGTGCCAGCAGTTTGGGGGGCGGGAGTTACAATGAGCAGTTCTTC. Amino acids: CASSLGGGSYNEQFF. V gene TRBV28 combines with J gene TRBJ2-1, with a possible D match to TRBD2 (7 bases). Trimming took off 3 bases at V and 4 bases at J, with 13 bases between the two ends. The length of the CDR3 is 15 residues. In germline, CDR1 is MDHEN, CDR2 SYDVKM.

This clone was seen once. The chain couples TRBV5-1 to TRBJ2-7; weak D call: TRBD1 (5 bases). CDR3 size: 14 residues. Trimming cost V 2 bases and J 2 bases, with 11 bases left between them. Looked up from germline, CDR1 is SGHRS and CDR2 is YFSETQ. CDR3: CASSFRQPPYEQYF. The CDR3 DNA reads TGCGCCAGCAGCTTCCGACAGCCCCCCTACGAGCAGTACTTC.

The V call is TRBV19, the J call TRBJ1-4; 10 bases map to TRBD1. Germline-derived CDR1 and CDR2 are LNHDA and SQIVND (reference sequence). The ends lost 3 bases at V and 8 bases at J; junction bases unmatched: 9. The CDR3 extends over 16 amino acids. This CDR3 reads CASSIGGGQGREKLFF. The CDR3 region has the DNA TGTGCCAGTAGTATCGGGGGGGGACAGGGGCGCGAAAAACTGTTTTTT.

The gene calls are TRBV5-8 and TRBJ2-7, with TRBD1 identical over 7 bases. The V segment lost 2 bases and the J segment 5 bases; nucleotides outside the gene matches: 4. Germline-derived CDR1 and CDR2 are SGHTS and YDEGEE. CDR3 length: 13 residues. CDR3 region: CASSLQGRNEQYF. The CDR3 DNA reads TGTGCCAGCAGCTTACAGGGGCGTAACGAGCAGTACTTC.

This chain uses TRBV6-6 with TRBJ2-1, with D perhaps matching TRBD2 (6 bases). The CDR3 spans 16 residues. The germline CDR1 and CDR2 sequences are MNHNY and SVGAGI (reference sequence). V was pared by 6 bases and J by 0 bases, with 15 bases between. CDR3 coding DNA: TGTGCCAGCAGATTACCCGGGGGAAGCTCCTACAATGAGCAGTTCTTC. Residues: CASRLPGGSSYNEQFF.

CDR3 loop: CASSQRLAGYTF. In nucleotides, the CDR3 is TGTGCCAGCAGCCAAAGACTCGCCGGCTACACCTTC. The chain carries TRBV5-6 and TRBJ1-2; D ambiguous. The CDR3 is 12 residues long. Trimming pared 4 bases from V and 8 bases from J, leaving 12 bases between. Germline V lookup: CDR1 SGHDT, CDR2 YYEEEE.

V is TRBV29-1 and J is TRBJ2-5, with 7 nucleotides matching TRBD1. The CDR3 sequence is 15 residues long. Germline trimming cut 4 bases from V and 4 bases from J; bases unmatched to any gene: 12. The V gene's germline CDR1 is SQVTM and CDR2 ANQGSEA. CDR3 region: CSVAAKGAMRETQYF. The CDR3 nucleotides read TGCAGCGTTGCTGCTAAGGGGGCGATGAGAGAGACCCAGTACTTC.

V and J are TRBV6-5 and TRBJ1-1; 9 positions match TRBD1. The CDR3 consists of 15 residues. From germline, CDR1 is MNHEY and CDR2 SVGAGI. The V and J ends lost 2 bases and 9 bases, in that order; junction bases with no gene match: 10. CDR3 protein: CASSYRTITGGQAFF. Here the CDR3 DNA reads TGTGCCAGCAGTTACCGTACGATAACAGGGGGCCAAGCTTTCTTT.

V gene TRBV7-2 combines with J gene TRBJ2-3, with D possibly TRBD2 on 5 matching bases. This CDR3 spans 15 amino acids. The V and J ends lost 3 bases and 3 bases respectively, with 13 bases between them. Germline values: CDR1 SGHTA, CDR2 FQGNSA. In nucleotides, the CDR3 is TGTGCCAGCAGCTTTGGTGGGAGTGAGACAGATACGCAGTATTTT. This gives the protein CASSFGGSETDTQYF. Drawing the rest from reference TRBV7-2 and TRBJ2-3, the complete variable domain is GAGVSQSPSNKVTEKGKDVELRCDPISGHTALYWYRQSLGQGLEFLIYFQGNSAPDKSGLPSDRFSAERTGGSVSTLTIQRTQQEDSAVYLCASSFGGSETDTQYFGPGTRLTVL.

This clone was seen a few times. V usage is TRBV3-1 (or the pseudogene TRBV3-2) and J usage is TRBJ2-1; 12 bases line up with TRBD2. Germline V gives CDR1 LGHDT, CDR2 YNNKEL (reference sequence). Germline trimming cut 5 bases from V and 14 bases from J; bases unmatched to any gene: 10. The CDR3 runs to 14 residues. The CDR3 loop is CASSSGVLAGGEFF. As DNA, the CDR3 is TGTGCCAGCAGCTCGGGAGTGCTAGCGGGAGGGGAGTTCTTC.

The CDR3 loop reads CASSLGASLGEQYF. The CDR3 region has the DNA TGCGCCAGCAGCTTGGGAGCTAGTCTTGGCGAGCAGTACTTC. The rearrangement joins TRBV5-1 to TRBJ2-7; D not certain. CDR1 is SGHRS and CDR2 is YFSETQ in the germline V gene. This CDR3 is 14 amino acids long. V shed 0 bases and J shed 6 bases, with 13 bases lying between them.

V is TRBV6-5 and J is TRBJ1-4; the match to TRBD1 covers 10 bases. The germline gives CDR1 MNHEY, CDR2 SVGAGI. The CDR3 contains 15 residues. V lost 2 bases to trimming and J lost 6 bases; unmatched junction nucleotides: 3. CDR3 in amino acids: CASSYPGQGYEKLFF. The CDR3 region has the DNA TGTGCCAGCAGTTACCCGGGACAGGGGTATGAAAAACTGTTTTTT.

The CDR3 coding sequence is TGTGCCAGCAGCACAGGGGGTAAGACCAAAAACATTCAGTACTTC. It codes for CASSTGGKTKNIQYF. The chain uses TRBV2 and TRBJ2-4, with TRBD1 matching over 8 bases. The CDR3 spans 15 residues. The germline gives CDR1 SNHLY, CDR2 FYNNEI. The V and J ends lost 6 bases and 2 bases, in that order; junction bases with no gene match: 6.

V and J are TRBV9 and TRBJ2-7; 8 bases map to TRBD2. This CDR3 has 15 amino acids. Germline CDR1 is SGDLS and CDR2 is YYNGEE. J gave up 0 bases and V 2 bases, and 4 bases lay outside the gene matches. CDR3 region: CASSVSGTSSYEQYF. The CDR3 coding sequence is TGTGCCAGCAGCGTTAGCGGGACTAGCTCCTACGAGCAGTACTTC.

Only one count was recorded for this clone. The V gene is TRBV19, the J gene TRBJ2-7; 11 bases are shared with TRBD2. V was clipped by 1 base and J by 0 bases; unmatched bases: 2. The CDR3 sequence is 16 residues long. The germline V gene encodes CDR1 LNHDA and CDR2 SQIVND (reference sequence). CDR3 in amino acids: CASSIGTSGSSYEQYF. In DNA, the CDR3 is TGTGCCAGTAGTATAGGAACTAGCGGGAGCTCCTACGAGCAGTACTTC.

J is TRBJ1-1 and V is TRBV5-4; a possible D gene is TRBD1 (5 bases). The CDR3 loop spans 14 amino acids. Germline CDR1 reads SGHNT; CDR2 reads YYREEE (reference sequence). The V gene lost 3 bases and the J gene lost 5 bases, with 14 bases spanning the gap. The CDR3 nucleotides are TGTGCCAGCAGCTCCGGGGGGGGGAGGACTGAAGCTTTCTTT. Translation gives CASSSGGGRTEAFF.

V is TRBV7-3 and J is TRBJ2-7, with D possibly TRBD2 on 5 matching bases. The CDR3 spans 15 residues. Deletions cut 2 bases from V and 7 bases from J, with 18 bases between. The V gene's germline CDR1 is SGHTA and CDR2 FQGTGA. CDR3 DNA: TGTGCCAGCAGCTTAGAGGGTCTGGCAGGCGGGGAGCAGTACTTC. Translation: CASSLEGLAGGEQYF. Full variable domain (outside the CDR3, taken from reference TRBV7-3 and TRBJ2-7): GAGVSQTPSNKVTEKGKYVELRCDPISGHTALYWYRQSLGQGPEFLIYFQGTGAADDSGLPNDRFFAVRPEGSVSTLKIQRTERGDSAVYLCASSLEGLAGGEQYFGPGTRLTVT.

This chain joins TRBV7-9 and TRBJ2-7; weak D call: TRBD1 (5 bases). The CDR3 contains 13 residues. Trimming shortened V by 5 bases and J by 5 bases, and 13 bases separated the two germline ends. Germline CDR1 reads SEHNR; CDR2 reads FQNEAQ (reference sequence). The CDR3 protein is CASSGARFDEQYF. The CDR3 nucleotides read TGTGCCAGCAGCGGGGCCAGGTTCGACGAGCAGTACTTC.

The V and J genes are TRBV24-1 and TRBJ2-5; D perhaps matches TRBD1 (5 bases). Germline V CDR1 and CDR2: KGHDR, SFDVKD. The CDR3 loop spans 15 amino acids. V dropped 3 bases and J dropped 2 bases, with 12 bases sitting between them. In DNA form, the CDR3 reads TGTGCCACCAGTGATCGTCGGGCAGGGCAAGAGACCCAGTACTTC. It yields the protein CATSDRRAGQETQYF.

The chain carries TRBV9 and TRBJ2-1, with TRBD2 matching 9 bases. With V trimmed by 3 bases and J by 5 bases, 6 bases remained unmatched. The germline CDR1 and CDR2 sequences are SGDLS and YYNGEE. The CDR3 extends over 15 amino acids. The CDR3 region is CASSATSGPNNEQFF. Written as DNA, the CDR3 is TGTGCCAGCAGCGCAACTAGCGGGCCTAACAATGAGCAGTTCTTC.

The CDR3 sequence: CASSSWDSSNYGYTF. For the CDR3, the DNA is TGTGCCAGCAGTTCCTGGGACAGTAGTAACTATGGCTACACCTTC. The V gene is TRBV27, the J gene TRBJ1-2; 7 positions agree with TRBD1. Germline V gene data show CDR1 as MNHEY and CDR2 as SMNVEV (reference sequence). Trimming cost V 4 bases and J 1 base; bases outside gene matches: 6. The CDR3 has 15 amino acids.

The chain couples TRBV7-6 to TRBJ2-1; 14 positions match TRBD2. Germline CDR1 and CDR2: SGHVS and FNYEAQ. J gave up 9 bases and V 6 bases, and 13 bases lay outside the gene matches. The CDR3 consists of 17 residues. The CDR3 region is CASSNYRGLAGAREQFF. DNA of the CDR3: TGTGCCAGCAGTAACTACAGGGGACTAGCGGGGGCGCGTGAGCAGTTCTTC.

The rearrangement joins TRBV20-1 to TRBJ2-1; 10 bases are shared with TRBD2. Germline values: CDR1 DFQATT, CDR2 SNEGSKA (reference sequence). Trimming removed 3 bases from V and 7 bases from J; junction bases left unmatched: 9. The CDR3 consists of 15 residues. The CDR3 bases are TGCAGTGCTAGTCCTACTAGCGGGAATCCTAATGAGCAGTTCTTC. Amino acid sequence: CSASPTSGNPNEQFF.

V and J are TRBV18 and TRBJ2-4; TRBD2 matches 14 bases. Germline CDR1 KGHSH, CDR2 LQKENI. This CDR3 comprises 17 residues. The V segment lost 3 bases and the J segment 3 bases; nucleotides outside the gene matches: 4. This chain's CDR3 is CASSPSGLAGDKNIQYF. In DNA form, the CDR3 reads TGTGCCAGCTCACCCTCGGGACTAGCGGGAGACAAAAACATTCAGTACTTC.

The chain has TRBV5-6 and TRBJ2-5; TRBD1 is a possible D gene (7 bases). V lost 4 bases, J lost 5 bases, and 21 bases lay in between. Per the germline V gene, CDR1 is SGHDT and CDR2 is YYEEEE. The CDR3 spans 16 residues. CDR3 DNA: TGTGCCAGCAGCCTCGACGGAGAACAGGGGAGGGAGACCCAGTACTTC. It specifies CASSLDGEQGRETQYF.

The chain has TRBV27 and TRBJ2-7; a weak D match, TRBD2 (5 bases). Germline V gives CDR1 MNHEY, CDR2 SMNVEV (reference sequence). V gave up 5 bases and J gave up 7 bases, with 15 bases separating them. This CDR3 has 13 amino acids. The CDR3 DNA reads TGTGCCAGCAGTCCACGGCCCTCGGGGGAGCAGTACTTC. Translation: CASSPRPSGEQYF.

The J gene is TRBJ2-7, the V gene TRBV6-5; weak D call: TRBD2 (6 bases). Between the trimmed V and J ends, which lost 6 bases and 0 bases, there was a span of 18 bases. Germline loops: CDR1 MNHEY, CDR2 SVGAGI. The CDR3 runs to 16 residues. The DNA for the CDR3 is TGTGCCAGCAGGTACGGGGCGGGGCAGAGCTCCTACGAGCAGTACTTC. Its translation: CASRYGAGQSSYEQYF.

The rearrangement links TRBV19 to TRBJ2-6; 10 bases are a match to TRBD1. The CDR3 consists of 17 residues. The V segment lost 5 bases and the J segment 3 bases; nucleotides outside the gene matches: 7. From germline, CDR1 is LNHDA and CDR2 SQIVND (reference sequence). The CDR3 DNA reads as TGTGCCAGTAGTTACACCGGGACAGGGGTTGGGGCCAACGTCCTGACTTTC. Residues: CASSYTGTGVGANVLTF.

The chain has TRBV9 and TRBJ2-1; D is unclear. Trimming took off 4 bases at V and 0 bases at J, with 8 bases between the two ends. The germline gives CDR1 SGDLS, CDR2 YYNGEE. This CDR3 comprises 14 residues. Here the CDR3 DNA reads TGTGCCAGCAGCTCCCCGGGCTCCTACAATGAGCAGTTCTTC. As protein: CASSSPGSYNEQFF. Drawing the rest from reference TRBV9 and TRBJ2-1, the complete variable domain is DSGVTQTPKHLITATGQRVTLRCSPRSGDLSVYWYQQSLDQGLQFLIQYYNGEERAKGNILERFSAQQFPDLHSELNLSSLELGDSALYFCASSSPGSYNEQFFGPGTRLTVL.